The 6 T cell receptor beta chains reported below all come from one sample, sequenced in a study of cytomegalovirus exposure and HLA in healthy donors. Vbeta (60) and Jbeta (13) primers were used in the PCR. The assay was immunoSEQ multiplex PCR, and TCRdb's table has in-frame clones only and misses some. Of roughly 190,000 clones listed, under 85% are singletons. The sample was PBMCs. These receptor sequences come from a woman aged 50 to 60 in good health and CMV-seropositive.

The DNA for the CDR3 is TGTGCCAGCAGCAAAGTTCAGGGGCGGAATCAGCCCCAGCATTTT. Translation gives CASSKVQGRNQPQHF. J is TRBJ1-5 and V is TRBV21-1; the D call of TRBD1 is as the table states it, not checked on the DNA. TRBV21-1 is listed as a pseudogene. The CDR3 is 15 amino acids.

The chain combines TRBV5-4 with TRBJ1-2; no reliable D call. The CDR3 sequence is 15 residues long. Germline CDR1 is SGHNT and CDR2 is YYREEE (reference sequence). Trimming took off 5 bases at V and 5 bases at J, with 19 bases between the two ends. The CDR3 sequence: CASRSERVADYGYTF. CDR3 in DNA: TGTGCCAGCAGATCCGAGAGGGTAGCCGATTATGGCTACACCTTC.

The CDR3 DNA is TGCGCCAGCAGCCGGACAGGGAACACCGGGGAGCTGTTTTTT. Translating gives CASSRTGNTGELFF. V and J are TRBV5-1 and TRBJ2-2; 7 bases fit TRBD1. From germline, CDR1 is SGHRS and CDR2 YFSETQ. CDR3 length: 14 residues. The V and J ends lost 4 bases and 1 base, in that order; junction bases with no gene match: 1.

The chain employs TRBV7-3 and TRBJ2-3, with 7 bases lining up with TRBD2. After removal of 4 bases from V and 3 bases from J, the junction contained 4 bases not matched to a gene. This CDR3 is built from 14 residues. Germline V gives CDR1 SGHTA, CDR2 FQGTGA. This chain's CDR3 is CASSSTSRTDTQYF. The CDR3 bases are TGTGCCAGCAGCTCGACTAGCCGTACAGATACGCAGTATTTT.

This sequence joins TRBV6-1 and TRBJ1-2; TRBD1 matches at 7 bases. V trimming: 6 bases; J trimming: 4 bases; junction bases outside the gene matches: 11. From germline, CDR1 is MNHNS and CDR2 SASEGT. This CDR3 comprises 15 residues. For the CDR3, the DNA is TGTGCCAGCAGGGTTAACCTACAGGGGTTCTATGGCTACACCTTC. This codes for CASRVNLQGFYGYTF.

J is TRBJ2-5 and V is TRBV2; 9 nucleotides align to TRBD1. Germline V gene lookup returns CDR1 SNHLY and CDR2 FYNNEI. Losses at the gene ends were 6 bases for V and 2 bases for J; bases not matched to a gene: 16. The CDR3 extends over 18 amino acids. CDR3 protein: CASRPPLGQGKTQETQYF. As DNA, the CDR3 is TGTGCCAGCAGGCCCCCCCTCGGACAGGGGAAAACTCAAGAGACCCAGTACTTC. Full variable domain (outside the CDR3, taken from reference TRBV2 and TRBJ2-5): EPEVTQTPSHQVTQMGQEVILRCVPISNHLYFYWYRQILGQKVEFLVSFYNNEISEKSEIFDDQFSVERPDGSNFTLKIRSTKLEDSAMYFCASRPPLGQGKTQETQYFGPGTRLLVL.